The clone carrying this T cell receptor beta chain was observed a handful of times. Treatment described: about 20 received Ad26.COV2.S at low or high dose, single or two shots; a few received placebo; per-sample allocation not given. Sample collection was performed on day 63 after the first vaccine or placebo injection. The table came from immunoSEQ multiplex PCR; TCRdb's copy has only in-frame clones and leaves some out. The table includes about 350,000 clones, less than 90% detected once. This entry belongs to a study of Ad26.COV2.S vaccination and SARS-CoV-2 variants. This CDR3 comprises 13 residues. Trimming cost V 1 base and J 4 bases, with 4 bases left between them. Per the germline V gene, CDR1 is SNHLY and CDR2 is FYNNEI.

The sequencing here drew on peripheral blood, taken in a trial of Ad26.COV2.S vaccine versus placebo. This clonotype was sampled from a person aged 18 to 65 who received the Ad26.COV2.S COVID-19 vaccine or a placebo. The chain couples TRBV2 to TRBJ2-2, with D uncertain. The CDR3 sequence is CASSEGFTGELFF. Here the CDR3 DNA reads TGTGCCAGCAGTGAAGGCTTCACCGGGGAGCTGTTTTTT. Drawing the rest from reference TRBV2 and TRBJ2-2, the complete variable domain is EPEVTQTPSHQVTQMGQEVILRCVPISNHLYFYWYRQILGQKVEFLVSFYNNEISEKSEIFDDQFSVERPDGSNFTLKIRSTKLEDSAMYFCASSEGFTGELFFGEGSRLTVL.